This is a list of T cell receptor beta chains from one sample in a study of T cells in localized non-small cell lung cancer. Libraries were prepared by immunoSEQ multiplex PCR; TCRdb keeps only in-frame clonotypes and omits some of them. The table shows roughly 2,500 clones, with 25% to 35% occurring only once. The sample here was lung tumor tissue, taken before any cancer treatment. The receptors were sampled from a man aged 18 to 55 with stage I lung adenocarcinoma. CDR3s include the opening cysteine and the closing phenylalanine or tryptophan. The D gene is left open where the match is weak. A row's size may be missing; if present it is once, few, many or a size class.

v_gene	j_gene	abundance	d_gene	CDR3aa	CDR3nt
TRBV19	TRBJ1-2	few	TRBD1	CASSEGTGRQLYNYGYTF	TGTGCCAGTAGTGAAGGGACAGGGCGGCAACTATATAACTATGGCTACACCTTC
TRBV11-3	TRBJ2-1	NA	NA	CASSLFIIENEQFF	TGTGCCAGCAGCTTATTTATCATCGAAAATGAGCAGTTCTTC
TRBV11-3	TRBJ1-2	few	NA	CASSRPIKYYYGYTF	TGTGCCAGCAGCCGGCCGATTAAGTATTACTATGGCTACACCTTC
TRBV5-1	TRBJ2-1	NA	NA	CASSSPRGRANNEQFF	TGCGCCAGCAGCTCCCCTCGAGGGAGAGCAAACAATGAGCAGTTCTTC
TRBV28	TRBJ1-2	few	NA	CASSRRQEVYGYTF	TGTGCCAGCAGCCGCCGACAGGAAGTATATGGCTACACCTTC
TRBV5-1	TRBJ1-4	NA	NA	CASSLRGGITNEKLFF	TGCGCCAGCAGCTTGAGAGGGGGGATCACTAATGAAAAACTGTTTTTT
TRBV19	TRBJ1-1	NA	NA	CASRERGGYRAFF	TGTGCCAGTAGGGAAAGGGGAGGGTATCGAGCTTTCTTT
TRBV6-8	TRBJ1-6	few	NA	CASSYAARRGANNSPLHF	TGTGCCAGCAGTTACGCCGCTAGGAGGGGGGCGAATAATTCACCCCTCCACTTT
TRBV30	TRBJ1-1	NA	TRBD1	CAWDRGGTEAFF	TGTGCCTGGGACAGGGGAGGTACTGAAGCTTTCTTT
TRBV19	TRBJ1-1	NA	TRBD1	CASSILGTGRTEAFF	TGTGCCAGTAGTATCCTAGGGACAGGGCGGACTGAAGCTTTCTTT
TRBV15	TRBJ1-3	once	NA	CATSRDVSGNTIYF	TGTGCCACCAGCAGAGATGTCTCTGGAAACACCATATATTTT
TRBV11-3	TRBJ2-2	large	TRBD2	CASSYQAGLGGELFF	TGTGCCAGCAGCTACCAAGCGGGACTAGGCGGGGAGCTGTTTTTT
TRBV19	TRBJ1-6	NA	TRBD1	CASSPGQGNSPLHF	TGTGCCAGTAGCCCGGGACAGGGTAATTCACCCCTCCACTTT
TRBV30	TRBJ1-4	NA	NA	CAWSWSDEKLFF	TGTGCCTGGAGTTGGTCGGATGAAAAACTGTTTTTT
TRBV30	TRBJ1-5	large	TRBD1	CAWRIGQGPGQPQHF	TGTGCCTGGAGGATAGGACAGGGACCAGGTCAGCCCCAGCATTTT
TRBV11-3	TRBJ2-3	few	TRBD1	CASSSDSRTGTQYF	TGTGCCAGCAGCTCCGACTCCAGGACAGGTACGCAGTATTTT
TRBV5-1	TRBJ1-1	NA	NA	CASSLERGRGTEAFF	TGCGCCAGCAGCTTGGAGCGGGGGAGGGGCACTGAAGCTTTCTTT
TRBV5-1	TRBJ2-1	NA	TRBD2	CASSPGTSDYNEQFF	TGCGCCAGCAGCCCCGGGACTAGCGATTACAATGAGCAGTTCTTC
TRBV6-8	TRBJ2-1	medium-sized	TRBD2	CASSRRTSGGTAYNEQFF	TGTGCCAGCAGTCGCCGGACTAGCGGGGGGACTGCATACAATGAGCAGTTCTTC
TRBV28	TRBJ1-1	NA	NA	CASSSHRDINTEAFF	TGTGCCAGCAGTTCCCACCGGGACATCAACACTGAAGCTTTCTTT
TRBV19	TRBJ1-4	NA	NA	CASSIVILGEKLFF	TGTGCCAGTAGTATAGTCATCCTGGGAGAAAAACTGTTTTTT
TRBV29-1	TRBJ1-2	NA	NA	CSVDVQGLSIGYGYTF	TGCAGCGTTGATGTCCAGGGGCTCTCAATCGGCTATGGCTACACCTTC
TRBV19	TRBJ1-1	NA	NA	CATRGNGARTEAFF	TGTGCCACCAGGGGAAACGGGGCGCGCACTGAAGCTTTCTTT
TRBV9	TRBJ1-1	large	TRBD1	CASSLEYRGGTEAFF	TGTGCCAGCAGCCTTGAGTACAGGGGGGGCACTGAAGCTTTCTTT
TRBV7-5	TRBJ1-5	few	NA	CASSSAALLGNQPQHF	TGTGCCAGCAGCTCCGCAGCCCTTTTGGGGAATCAGCCCCAGCATTTT